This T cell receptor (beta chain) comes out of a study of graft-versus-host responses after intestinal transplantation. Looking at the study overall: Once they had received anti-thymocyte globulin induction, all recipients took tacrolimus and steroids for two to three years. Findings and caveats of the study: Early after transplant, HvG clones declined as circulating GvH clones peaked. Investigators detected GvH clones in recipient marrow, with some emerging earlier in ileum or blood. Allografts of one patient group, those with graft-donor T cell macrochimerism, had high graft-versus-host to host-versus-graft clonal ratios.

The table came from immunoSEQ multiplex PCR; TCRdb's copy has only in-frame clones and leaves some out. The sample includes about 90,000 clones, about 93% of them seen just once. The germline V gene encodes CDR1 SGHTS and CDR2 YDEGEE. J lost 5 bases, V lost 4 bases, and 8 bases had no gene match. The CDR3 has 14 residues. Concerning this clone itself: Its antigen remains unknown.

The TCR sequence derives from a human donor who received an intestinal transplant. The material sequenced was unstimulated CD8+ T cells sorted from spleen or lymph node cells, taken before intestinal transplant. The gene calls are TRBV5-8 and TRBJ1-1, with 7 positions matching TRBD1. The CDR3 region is CASSLNRGWTEAFF. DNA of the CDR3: TGTGCCAGCAGCCTGAACAGGGGTTGGACTGAAGCTTTCTTT. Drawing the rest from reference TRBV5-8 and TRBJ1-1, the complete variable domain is EAGVTQSPTHLIKTRGQQATLRCSPISGHTSVYWYQQALGLGLQFLLWYDEGEERNRGNFPPRFSGRQFPNYSSELNVNALELEDSALYLCASSLNRGWTEAFFGQGTRLTVV.